This passage covers 16 T cell receptor beta chains from one sample sequenced in a study of cytomegalovirus exposure and HLA in healthy donors. PCR involved 60 Vbeta and 13 Jbeta primers. Profiling relied on immunoSEQ multiplex PCR, and the TCRdb table lists in-frame clones only, not all of them. The sample includes about 140,000 clones, more than 70% of them seen just once. The sequencing sample was made of PBMCs. Receptors originate from a male donor in good health and CMV-seropositive.

This clone showed up just once. The chain carries TRBV6-6 and TRBJ1-2; TRBD1 matches at 8 bases. Germline V CDR1 and CDR2: MNHNY, SVGAGI (reference sequence). This CDR3 comprises 13 residues. V dropped 2 bases and J dropped 6; count of bases not matched to a gene: 2. CDR3 protein: CASSYADRDGYTF. The CDR3 bases are TGTGCCAGCAGTTACGCGGACAGGGATGGCTACACCTTC.

The chain combines TRBV7-2 with TRBJ1-2; 7 nucleotides match TRBD1. CDR3 size: 15 residues. Trimming cost V 2 bases and J 6 bases; bases outside gene matches: 9. Per the germline V gene, CDR1 is SGHTA and CDR2 is FQGNSA. The CDR3 spells CASSLMGQRLDGYTF. CDR3 in DNA: TGTGCCAGCAGCTTAATGGGACAGAGGCTAGATGGCTACACCTTC. The entire variable domain, with the rest obtained from reference TRBV7-2 and TRBJ1-2, is as follows: GAGVSQSPSNKVTEKGKDVELRCDPISGHTALYWYRQSLGQGLEFLIYFQGNSAPDKSGLPSDRFSAERTGGSVSTLTIQRTQQEDSAVYLCASSLMGQRLDGYTFGSGTRLTVV.

This chain connects TRBV5-1 to TRBJ2-5, with 10 bases aligning to TRBD2. The CDR3 contains 15 residues. Germline CDR1 SGHRS, CDR2 YFSETQ. With 5 bases clipped from V and 0 bases from J, the junction kept 4 bases outside the gene matches. CDR3 nucleotides: TGCGCCAGCAGAGGAGCGGGGGGGAACCAAGAGACCCAGTACTTC. Amino acid sequence: CASRGAGGNQETQYF.

This chain uses TRBV5-6 with TRBJ2-7; possibly TRBD2 for D (5 bases). The CDR3 runs to 12 residues. Trimming took off 5 bases at V and 1 base at J, with 7 bases between the two ends. Germline assignment: CDR1 SGHDT and CDR2 YYEEEE. CDR3 nucleotide sequence: TGTGCCAGCAGTAGGGAGTCCTACGAGCAGTACTTC. Translated: CASSRESYEQYF.

This clone was seen just once. The V and J genes are TRBV7-9 and TRBJ1-4; D not certain. Trimming removed 1 base at V and 0 bases at J, with 9 bases between. The germline V gene has CDR1 SEHNR and CDR2 FQNEAQ (reference sequence). The CDR3 has 16 residues. Written as DNA, the CDR3 is TGTGCCAGCAGCTTAGACCATCCTACAACTAATGAAAAACTGTTTTTT. Translation: CASSLDHPTTNEKLFF.

The chain carries TRBV5-6 and TRBJ2-5, with D uncertain. The closer fit of TRBJ2-7 to the DNA end suggests the J call may be wrong. Germline V lookup: CDR1 SGHDT, CDR2 YYEEEE. CDR3 length equals 11 residues. The chain's CDR3 is CASSLVNEQYF. DNA of the CDR3: TGTGCCAGCAGCTTGGTGAACGAGCAGTACTTC.

CDR3 DNA sequence: TGTGCCAGCAGCTTGGGAAGGGCAGGGGGAGGTGGCTACACCTTC. Amino acid sequence: CASSLGRAGGGGYTF. This sequence joins TRBV5-4 and TRBJ1-2; TRBD1 agrees at 7 bases. Germline V gives CDR1 SGHNT, CDR2 YYREEE (reference sequence). The CDR3 spans 15 residues. Trimming removed 0 bases from V and 7 bases from J; junction bases left unmatched: 9.

The V and J genes are TRBV5-1 and TRBJ1-5; D gene uncertain. This CDR3 region has 17 residues. Germline-derived CDR1 and CDR2 are SGHRS and YFSETQ. Deletions cut 0 bases from V and 7 bases from J, with 20 bases between. The CDR3 loop reads CASSLASPNLPAQPQHF. The DNA for the CDR3 is TGCGCCAGCAGCTTGGCTAGTCCCAACCTTCCAGCGCAGCCCCAGCATTTT.

V usage is TRBV6-6 and J usage is TRBJ1-5, with TRBD1 matching 10 bases. The CDR3 is 14 residues long. With V trimmed by 7 bases and J by 5 bases, 5 bases remained unmatched. Germline V lookup: CDR1 MNHNY, CDR2 SVGAGI (reference sequence). This CDR3 reads CASTPTGGDQPQHF. DNA for the CDR3: TGTGCCAGCACCCCGACAGGGGGCGATCAGCCCCAGCATTTT.

The chain recombines TRBV7-9 with TRBJ1-4; D is possibly TRBD1 (5 bases). The CDR3 is made up of 15 amino acids. Germline CDR1 is SEHNR and CDR2 is FQNEAQ (reference sequence). Deletions cut 5 bases from V and 8 bases from J, with 18 bases between. Here the CDR3 DNA reads TGTGCCAGCAGCAAACAGGACCGAAGAAGGGAAAAACTGTTTTTT. Its protein product is CASSKQDRRREKLFF.

The chain uses TRBV7-9 and TRBJ2-7, with 7 bases matching TRBD2. CDR3 length: 12 amino acids. The V and J ends lost 8 bases and 2 bases, in that order; junction bases with no gene match: 3. In germline, CDR1 is SEHNR, CDR2 FQNEAQ (reference sequence). CDR3 nucleotide sequence: TGTGCCAGCGGGACTATCACCTACGAGCAGTACTTC. It translates to CASGTITYEQYF. Drawing the rest from reference TRBV7-9 and TRBJ2-7, the complete variable domain is DTGVSQNPRHKITKRGQNVTFRCDPISEHNRLYWYRQTLGQGPEFLTYFQNEAQLEKSRLLSDRFSAERPKGSFSTLEIQRTEQGDSAMYLCASGTITYEQYFGPGTRLTVT.

The chain combines TRBV30 with TRBJ1-1; maybe TRBD1 (5 bases). CDR1 and CDR2 from the germline V gene are GTSNPN and SVGIG (reference sequence). Trimming cost V 3 bases and J 1 base, with 12 bases left between them. The CDR3 has 14 residues. The CDR3 nucleotides are TGTGCCTGGAGCGCATCGGGGGGGAACACTGAAGCTTTCTTT. It encodes CAWSASGGNTEAFF.

In this sample, this clone turned up a few times. The CDR3 DNA is TGTGCCAGCAACCAACAGGGGGCGGGGGAGACCCAGTACTTC. Translation: CASNQQGAGETQYF. The V call is TRBV2, the J call TRBJ2-5; 9 nucleotides line up with TRBD1. CDR1 is SNHLY and CDR2 is FYNNEI in the germline V gene. The CDR3 runs 14 residues. J gave up 5 bases and V 7 bases, and 8 bases lay outside the gene matches.

This clone was detected a few times. This sequence joins TRBV6-5 and TRBJ2-7; 10 positions agree with TRBD2. The CDR3 length is 15 residues. Trimming removed 4 bases from V and 0 bases from J; junction bases left unmatched: 3. CDR1 is MNHEY, CDR2 SVGAGI, per germline. The CDR3 DNA reads TGTGCCAGCAGTTCAGCGGGAGGGTACTCCTACGAGCAGTACTTC. It yields the protein CASSSAGGYSYEQYF.

The V and J genes are TRBV4-1 and TRBJ2-2; D is perhaps TRBD1 (6 bases). This CDR3 has 15 amino acids. Germline V gene sequence: CDR1 MGHRA, CDR2 YSYEKL. Trimming removed 2 bases at V and 4 bases at J, with 11 bases between. The CDR3 sequence: CASSQWQGSTGELFF. The DNA for the CDR3 is TGCGCCAGCAGCCAATGGCAGGGGAGCACCGGGGAGCTGTTTTTT.

The chain combines TRBV6-5 with TRBJ1-2; maybe TRBD1 (5 bases). V lost 0 bases to trimming and J lost 5 bases, with 10 bases between them. Germline CDR1 is MNHEY and CDR2 is SVGAGI. The CDR3 has 14 amino acids. CDR3 bases: TGTGCCAGCAGTTACTCCCGGGGGGGATATGGCTACACCTTC. Amino acids: CASSYSRGGYGYTF.